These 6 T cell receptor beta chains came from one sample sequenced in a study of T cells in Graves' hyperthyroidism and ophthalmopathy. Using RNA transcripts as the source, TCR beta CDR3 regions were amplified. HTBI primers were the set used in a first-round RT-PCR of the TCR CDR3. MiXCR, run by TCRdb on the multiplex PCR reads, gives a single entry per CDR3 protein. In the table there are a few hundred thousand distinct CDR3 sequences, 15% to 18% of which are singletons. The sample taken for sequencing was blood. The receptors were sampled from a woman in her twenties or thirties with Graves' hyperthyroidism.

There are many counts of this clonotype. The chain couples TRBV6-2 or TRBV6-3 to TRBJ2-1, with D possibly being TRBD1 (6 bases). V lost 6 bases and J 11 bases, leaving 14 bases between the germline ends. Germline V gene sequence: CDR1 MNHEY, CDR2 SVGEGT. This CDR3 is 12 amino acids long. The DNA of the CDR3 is TGTGCCAGCAGCAGAGCCGGGACAAAGCAGTTCTTC. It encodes CASSRAGTKQFF.

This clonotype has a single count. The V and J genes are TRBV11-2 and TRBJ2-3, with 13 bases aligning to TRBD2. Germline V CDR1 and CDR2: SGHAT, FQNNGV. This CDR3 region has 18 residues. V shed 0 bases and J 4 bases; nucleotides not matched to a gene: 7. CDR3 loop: CASSLDRTSGRGADTQYF. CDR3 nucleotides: TGTGCCAGCAGCTTAGATCGGACTAGCGGGAGAGGGGCAGATACGCAGTATTTT. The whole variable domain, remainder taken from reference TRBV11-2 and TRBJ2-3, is EAGVAQSPRYKIIEKRQSVAFWCNPISGHATLYWYQQILGQGPKLLIQFQNNGVVDDSQLPKDRFSAERLKGVDSTLKIQPAKLEDSAVYLCASSLDRTSGRGADTQYFGPGTRLTVL.

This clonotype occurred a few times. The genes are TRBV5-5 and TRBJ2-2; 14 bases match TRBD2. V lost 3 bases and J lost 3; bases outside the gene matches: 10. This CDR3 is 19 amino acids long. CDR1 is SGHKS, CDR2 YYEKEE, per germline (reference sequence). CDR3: CASSSRMGLAGVDTGELFF. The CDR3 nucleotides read TGTGCCAGCAGCTCACGGATGGGACTAGCGGGAGTAGACACCGGGGAGCTGTTTTTT.

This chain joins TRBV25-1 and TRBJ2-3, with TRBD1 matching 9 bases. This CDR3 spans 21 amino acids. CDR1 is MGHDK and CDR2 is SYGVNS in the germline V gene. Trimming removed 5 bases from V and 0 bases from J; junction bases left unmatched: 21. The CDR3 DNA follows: TGTGCCAGCAGTCCTCTCTGGGATGGGACAGGGCACCCCTCTAGCACAGATACGCAGTATTTT. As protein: CASSPLWDGTGHPSSTDTQYF.

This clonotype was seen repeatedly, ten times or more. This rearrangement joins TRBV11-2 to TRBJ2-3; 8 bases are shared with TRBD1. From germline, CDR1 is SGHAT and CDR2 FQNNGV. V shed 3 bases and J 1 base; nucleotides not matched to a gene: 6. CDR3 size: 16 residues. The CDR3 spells CASSFSGTGGTDTQYF. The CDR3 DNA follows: TGTGCCAGCAGCTTCTCCGGGACAGGCGGCACAGATACGCAGTATTTT.

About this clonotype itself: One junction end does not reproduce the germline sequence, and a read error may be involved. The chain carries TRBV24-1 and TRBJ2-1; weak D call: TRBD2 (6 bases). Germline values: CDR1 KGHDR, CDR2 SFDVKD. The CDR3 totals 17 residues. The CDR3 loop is CATRDMGTLCSYNEQLF. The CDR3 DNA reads TGTGCCACCAGAGATATGGGGACTCTATGCTCCTACAATGAGCAGCTCTTC.